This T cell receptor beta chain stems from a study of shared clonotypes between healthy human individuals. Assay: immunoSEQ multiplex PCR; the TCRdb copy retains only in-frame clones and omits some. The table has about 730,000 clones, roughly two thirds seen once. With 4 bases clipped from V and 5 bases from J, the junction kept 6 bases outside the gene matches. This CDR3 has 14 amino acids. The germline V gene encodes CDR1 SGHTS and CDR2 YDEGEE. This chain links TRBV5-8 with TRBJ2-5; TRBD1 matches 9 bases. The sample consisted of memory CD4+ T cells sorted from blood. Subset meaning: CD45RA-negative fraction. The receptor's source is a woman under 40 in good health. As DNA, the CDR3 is TGTGCCAGCAGCACTAGGACAGGGGATGAGACCCAGTACTTC. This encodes CASSTRTGDETQYF.